A single sample gave rise to the 29 T cell receptor beta chains below, sequenced in a study of vaccination effects on CD4 cells after COVID-19. Assay: immunoSEQ multiplex PCR; the TCRdb copy retains only in-frame clones and omits some. Among approximately 74,000 clones listed, around 73% were seen once. Once cultured for roughly ten days, the cells underwent separation to obtain CD4+ T cells. Each participant received a vaccine that was either BNT162b2 or mRNA-1273, given as two doses. No cognate antigen is known for these TCRs. The specimen was CD4+ T cells from PBMCs cultured without peptide, collected after COVID-19 vaccination. These receptors all stem from a human donor who received a COVID-19 vaccine.

This clone came up once. The chain couples TRBV9 to TRBJ1-1; D is perhaps TRBD1 (6 bases). Germline V CDR1 and CDR2: SGDLS, YYNGEE. CDR3 length equals 15 residues. Trimming took off 3 bases at V and 1 base at J, with 13 bases between the two ends. Written as DNA, the CDR3 is TGTGCCAGCAGCGCGAGGACAGCACCGAACACTGAAGCTTTCTTT. Translating gives CASSARTAPNTEAFF.

The chain carries TRBV24-1 and TRBJ2-3; no clear D gene. V was clipped by 2 bases and J by 6 bases, with 8 bases between them. Per the germline V gene, CDR1 is KGHDR and CDR2 is SFDVKD. This CDR3 spans 13 amino acids. CDR3 sequence (DNA): TGTGCCACCAGTGATTCCACTCGCGATACGCAGTATTTT. As protein: CATSDSTRDTQYF.

The genes are TRBV10-2 and TRBJ1-2; D possibly corresponds to TRBD1 (5 bases). Per germline, CDR1 WSHSY and CDR2 SAAADI. The CDR3 contains 12 residues. The ends were cut back, 7 bases at V and 6 bases at J, with 12 bases in the middle. The CDR3 DNA reads as TGCGCCAGCACCTCCGGGGGGGATGGCTACACCTTC. This gives the protein CASTSGGDGYTF.

This sequence joins TRBV2 and TRBJ1-5, with D uncertain. This CDR3 is 13 amino acids long. CDR1 SNHLY and CDR2 FYNNEI come from the germline V gene. V shed 8 bases and J shed 4 bases, with 12 bases lying between them. DNA of the CDR3: TGTGCCAGCCTCTCATACCGAAATCAGCCCCAGCATTTT. This sequence encodes CASLSYRNQPQHF.

V and J are TRBV7-9 and TRBJ1-1; weak D call: TRBD1 (5 bases). Germline CDR1 and CDR2: SEHNR and FQNEAQ (reference sequence). V was trimmed by 4 bases and J by 2 bases, leaving 14 bases between them. CDR3 length: 15 amino acids. CDR3 DNA sequence: TGTGCCAGCAGCTCCCGGGGACTGATAAACACTGAAGCTTTCTTT. This encodes CASSSRGLINTEAFF.

This clone was picked up one time. The CDR3 loop is CASSFYPRAGQETQYF. The CDR3 nucleotides read TGTGCCAGCAGCTTCTACCCGAGGGCAGGCCAAGAGACCCAGTACTTC. The chain is built from TRBV7-3 and TRBJ2-5; TRBD2 is a possible D gene (5 bases). The V gene lost 3 bases and the J gene lost 1 base, with 15 bases spanning the gap. The CDR3 extends over 16 amino acids. CDR1 SGHTA and CDR2 FQGTGA come from the germline V gene.

This chain links TRBV23-1 with TRBJ2-5; TRBD2 is a possible D gene (5 bases). TRBV23-1 is recorded as an ORF, its role being uncertain. This CDR3 contains 16 residues. Deletions cut 7 bases from V and 1 base from J, with 19 bases between. CDR3 nucleotide sequence: TGCGCCAGCAAATTCTCGGACTTATCAGGCCAAGAGACCCAGTACTTC. This encodes CASKFSDLSGQETQYF.

The V and J genes are TRBV7-2 and TRBJ1-2; a weak D match, TRBD1 (5 bases). This CDR3 spans 12 amino acids. Per the germline V gene, CDR1 is SGHTA and CDR2 is FQGNSA. V lost 10 bases to trimming and J lost 6 bases, with 15 bases between them. Here the CDR3 reads CATNRGVHGYTF. CDR3 DNA sequence: TGTGCCACAAACCGGGGGGTACATGGCTACACCTTC.

This clone occurred a few times. This rearrangement joins TRBV6-6 to TRBJ1-2; a weak D match, TRBD1 (6 bases). Trimming took 6 bases from V and 1 from J, leaving 12 bases between them. The CDR3 is 14 residues long. Germline CDR1 is MNHNY and CDR2 is SVGAGI (reference sequence). The CDR3 DNA reads TGTGCCAGCAGCCTACAGGGAAGTAACTATGGCTACACCTTC. This encodes CASSLQGSNYGYTF.

The V and J genes are TRBV2 and TRBJ2-6, with D possibly TRBD1 on 7 matching bases. The CDR3 is made up of 18 amino acids. Germline assignment: CDR1 SNHLY and CDR2 FYNNEI. Trimming removed 7 bases from V and 3 bases from J, with 22 bases in between. The CDR3 DNA is TGTGCCAGCAACCGGGGAGGACAGGAGCTTTTTGGGGCCAACGTCCTGACTTTC. Translating gives CASNRGGQELFGANVLTF.

The chain is built from TRBV3-1 (or the pseudogene TRBV3-2) and TRBJ1-4; 10 positions match TRBD1. The CDR3 contains 14 residues. V was pared by 4 bases and J by 10 bases, with 6 bases of the junction left unmatched. CDR1 is LGHDT and CDR2 is YNNKEL in the germline V gene (reference sequence). CDR3 DNA sequence: TGTGCCAGCAGCCCGGGACAGGGGCTGGTAAAACTGTTTTTT. Amino acid sequence: CASSPGQGLVKLFF.

V is TRBV19 and J is TRBJ1-2; 7 bases agree with TRBD1. V was pared by 3 bases and J by 6 bases, with 7 bases of the junction left unmatched. From germline, CDR1 is LNHDA and CDR2 SQIVND (reference sequence). This CDR3 has 14 residues. CDR3 DNA: TGTGCCAGTAGTATTCCGGCGACAGGGAATGGCTACACCTTC. Protein sequence: CASSIPATGNGYTF.

The chain combines TRBV2 with TRBJ1-3; D is unclear. Trimming cost V 6 bases and J 7 bases, with 10 bases left between them. CDR3 length: 12 residues. CDR1 is SNHLY, CDR2 FYNNEI, per germline. The CDR3 DNA follows: TGTGCCAGCAGCCAATTGCGCAACACCATATATTTT. Residues: CASSQLRNTIYF.

The chain joins TRBV19 to TRBJ1-2; D may be TRBD1 (5 bases). The V gene's germline CDR1 is LNHDA and CDR2 SQIVND (reference sequence). The V end was cut by 6 bases, the J end by 4 bases, with 21 bases between. This CDR3 region has 16 residues. The CDR3 nucleotides read TGTGCCAGTAGCCTGGGCCGCCGGGACGGACTCTATGGCTACACCTTC. It translates to CASSLGRRDGLYGYTF. The full variable domain, in which reference TRBV19 and TRBJ1-2 provide the parts outside the CDR3, is DGGITQSPKYLFRKEGQNVTLSCEQNLNHDAMYWYRQDPGQGLRLIYYSQIVNDFQKGDIAEGYSVSREKKESFPLTVTSAQKNPTAFYLCASSLGRRDGLYGYTFGSGTRLTVV.

This clone turned up a few times. The rearrangement links TRBV7-2 to TRBJ2-5; D unclear. V was trimmed by 2 bases and J by 1 base, leaving 14 bases between them. Germline lookup yields CDR1 SGHTA and CDR2 FQGNSA. This CDR3 has 16 amino acids. The CDR3 sequence is CASSLYLDAAQETQYF. The CDR3 DNA is TGTGCCAGCAGCTTATATCTGGACGCAGCCCAAGAGACCCAGTACTTC.

This clone was seen only once. The V call is TRBV7-8, the J call TRBJ2-6; D may match TRBD1 or TRBD2 (5 bases each). This CDR3 is built from 17 residues. The germline CDR1 and CDR2 sequences are SGHVS and FQNEAQ. Trimming removed 1 base from V and 0 bases from J, with 10 bases in between. For the CDR3, the DNA is TGTGCCAGCAGCTTAGGGGGGACCCACTCTGGGGCCAACGTCCTGACTTTC. This codes for CASSLGGTHSGANVLTF.

In this sample, this clone turned up a few times. The gene calls are TRBV5-6 and TRBJ2-1; no definite D call. V lost 0 bases and J lost 9, with 19 bases in between. The CDR3 consists of 16 residues. Germline CDR1 and CDR2: SGHDT and YYEEEE. The CDR3 nucleotides are TGTGCCAGCAGCTTGGTCGGCGGAAGTCCTTCAGGTGAGCAGTTCTTC. It translates to CASSLVGGSPSGEQFF.

V is TRBV6-4 and J is TRBJ1-5; TRBD1 is a possible D gene (5 bases). The CDR3 runs to 13 residues. V lost 11 bases, J lost 3 bases, and 14 bases lay in between. CDR1 is MRHNA, CDR2 SNTAGT, per germline. The CDR3 sequence: CAQCRGLNQPQHF. The DNA for the CDR3 is TGTGCCCAATGTCGGGGACTCAATCAGCCCCAGCATTTT.

V gene TRBV2 combines with J gene TRBJ2-7; D possibly corresponds to TRBD1 (6 bases). The germline V gene encodes CDR1 SNHLY and CDR2 FYNNEI. CDR3 length equals 13 residues. The V end was cut by 8 bases, the J end by 0 bases, with 11 bases between. The CDR3 sequence: CASGRGSSYEQYV. CDR3 DNA sequence: TGTGCCAGCGGCAGGGGAAGCTCCTACGAGCAGTACGTC.

The chain links TRBV7-9 to TRBJ1-3; the D is unclear. This CDR3 comprises 14 residues. The V gene's germline CDR1 is SEHNR and CDR2 FQNEAQ (reference sequence). V dropped 5 bases and J dropped 9 bases, with 17 bases sitting between them. The DNA for the CDR3 is TGTGCCAGCAGCAAGATGGCCACGGTTGGCACCATATATTTT. Protein sequence: CASSKMATVGTIYF. Full variable domain (remainder filled in from reference TRBV7-9 and TRBJ1-3): DTGVSQNPRHKITKRGQNVTFRCDPISEHNRLYWYRQTLGQGPEFLTYFQNEAQLEKSRLLSDRFSAERPKGSFSTLEIQRTEQGDSAMYLCASSKMATVGTIYFGEGSWLTVV.

Of note for this clone: Other DNA sequences in the same sample also yield this CDR3. This chain's CDR3 is CASSPSGGAGTDTQYF. CDR3 nucleotides: TGTGCCAGCAGCCCTAGCGGGGGGGCCGGGACAGATACGCAGTATTTT. V gene TRBV7-3 combines with J gene TRBJ2-3, with 12 positions matching TRBD2. The CDR3 runs 16 residues. Germline V lookup: CDR1 SGHTA, CDR2 FQGTGA. V was clipped by 5 bases and J by 3 bases; unmatched bases: 6.

This clone was seen a handful of times. The chain's CDR3 is CASSAGTTFGELFF. Written as DNA, the CDR3 is TGCGCCAGCAGCGCGGGAACTACGTTCGGGGAGCTGTTTTTT. The chain uses TRBV5-1 and TRBJ2-2, with D possibly TRBD2 on 6 matching bases. The CDR3 consists of 14 residues. Germline assignment: CDR1 SGHRS and CDR2 YFSETQ. V was pared by 4 bases and J by 7 bases, with 14 bases between.

This clone has a single count. The chain combines TRBV10-3 with TRBJ1-1; no clear D gene. Germline CDR1 reads ENHRY; CDR2 reads SYGVKD. The V and J ends lost 2 bases and 3 bases respectively, with 7 bases between them. The CDR3 has 13 residues. This CDR3 is CAISERTDTEAFF. The CDR3 bases are TGTGCCATCAGTGAGCGGACGGACACTGAAGCTTTCTTT.

The chain combines TRBV10-3 with TRBJ1-6, with 8 positions matching TRBD1. The CDR3 contains 14 residues. Losses at the gene ends were 5 bases for V and 9 bases for J; bases not matched to a gene: 6. Germline V lookup: CDR1 ENHRY, CDR2 SYGVKD. The CDR3 here is CAISKTGAGSPLHF. The DNA of the CDR3 is TGTGCCATCAGTAAGACAGGGGCCGGTTCACCCCTCCACTTT.

The chain uses TRBV2 and TRBJ1-1, with TRBD1 matching 7 bases. Germline CDR1 reads SNHLY; CDR2 reads FYNNEI. The CDR3 runs 15 residues. V lost 2 bases, J lost 1 base, and 4 bases stayed unmatched. Written as DNA, the CDR3 is TGTGCCAGCAGTGAAAGCGGGACAGCGAACACTGAAGCTTTCTTT. Encoded protein: CASSESGTANTEAFF.

The CDR3 reads CASSYVRPRRGTEAFF. The CDR3, as DNA: TGTGCCAGCAGTTACGTTCGGCCACGCCGTGGTACTGAAGCTTTCTTT. The chain couples TRBV6-5 to TRBJ1-1, with D uncertain. Trimming took off 2 bases at V and 5 bases at J, with 18 bases between the two ends. Germline values: CDR1 MNHEY, CDR2 SVGAGI. The CDR3 is made up of 16 amino acids.

V and J are TRBV4-1 and TRBJ2-1; D gene uncertain. Trimming cost V 2 bases and J 7 bases, with 12 bases left between them. The CDR3 sequence is 14 residues long. From germline, CDR1 is MGHRA and CDR2 YSYEKL. The CDR3 protein is CASSQISSRNEQFF. As DNA, the CDR3 is TGCGCCAGCAGCCAAATTTCCAGCCGGAATGAGCAGTTCTTC.

The chain uses TRBV19 and TRBJ1-1; D unclear. Trimming removed 2 bases from V and 2 bases from J, with 6 bases in between. From germline, CDR1 is LNHDA and CDR2 SQIVND (reference sequence). The CDR3 covers 13 residues. The CDR3 loop reads CASSIRVNTEAFF. CDR3 nucleotide sequence: TGTGCCAGTAGTATACGTGTCAACACTGAAGCTTTCTTT.

The rearrangement joins TRBV5-6 to TRBJ2-1, with D uncertain. There are 11 residues in the CDR3. The V gene lost 1 base and the J gene lost 10 bases, with 6 bases spanning the gap. Germline CDR1 reads SGHDT; CDR2 reads YYEEEE. The CDR3 protein is CASSLNYEQFF. The CDR3 region has the DNA TGTGCCAGCAGCTTGAACTACGAGCAGTTCTTC. The variable domain in full, with the rest retrieved from reference TRBV5-6 and TRBJ2-1, is DAGVTQSPTHLIKTRGQQVTLRCSPKSGHDTVSWYQQALGQGPQFIFQYYEEEERQRGNFPDRFSGHQFPNYSSELNVNALLLGDSALYLCASSLNYEQFFGPGTRLTVL.